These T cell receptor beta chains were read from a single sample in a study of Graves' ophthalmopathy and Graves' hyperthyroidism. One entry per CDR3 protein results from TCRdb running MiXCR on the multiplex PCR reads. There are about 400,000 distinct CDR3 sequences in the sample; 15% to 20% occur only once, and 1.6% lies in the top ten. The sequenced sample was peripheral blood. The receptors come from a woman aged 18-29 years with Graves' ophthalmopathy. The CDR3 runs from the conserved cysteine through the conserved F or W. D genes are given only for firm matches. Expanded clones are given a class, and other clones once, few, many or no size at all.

CSATSKWGNIQYF | TGCAGTGCTACCTCAAAATGGGGAAACATTCAGTACTTC | many | NA | TRBJ2-4 | TRBV20-1
CASSEAWAINQPQHF | TGTGCCAGCAGTGAAGCCTGGGCCATCAATCAGCCCCAGCATTTT | few | NA | TRBJ1-5 | TRBV6-1
CSAGGGITDAQPQHF | TGCAGTGCTGGAGGGGGGATTACAGATGCTCAGCCCCAGCATTTT | many | NA | TRBJ1-5 | TRBV20-1
CAISPGTGIGQPQHF | TGTGCCATCAGTCCCGGGACAGGGATTGGGCAGCCCCAGCATTTT | NA | TRBD1 | TRBJ1-5 | TRBV10-3
CASSTRTGRGETQYF | TGTGCCAGCAGCACCAGGACAGGAAGGGGAGAGACCCAGTACTTC | many | TRBD1 | TRBJ2-5 | TRBV7-8
CAWETGLPAIYGYTF | TGTGCCTGGGAAACAGGCCTTCCTGCCATTTATGGCTACACCTTC | many | NA | TRBJ1-2 | TRBV30
CASSVVGLGVYF | TGTGCCAGCAGCGTAGTCGGCCTAGGGGTGTACTTC | many | NA | TRBJ2-7 | TRBV9
CATSRDWGVLGNTIYF | TGTGCCACCAGCAGAGATTGGGGGGTACTGGGAAACACCATATATTTT | many | NA | TRBJ1-3 | TRBV15
CASTGGGHPTDTQYF | TGTGCCAGCACTGGAGGAGGCCACCCCACAGATACGCAGTATTTT | many | NA | TRBJ2-3 | TRBV6-2/TRBV6-3
CASSFGDTEAFF | TGTGCCAGCAGTTTCGGAGACACTGAAGCTTTCTTT | many | NA | TRBJ1-1 | TRBV28
CSARVDLRRYEQYF | TGCAGTGCTAGAGTCGATCTTCGGCGCTACGAGCAGTACTTC | many | NA | TRBJ2-7 | TRBV20-1
CASRLPGSNQPQHF | TGTGCCAGCAGGCTACCTGGGAGCAATCAGCCCCAGCATTTT | many | NA | TRBJ1-5 | TRBV6-2/TRBV6-3
CASSFAGGSGNTIYF | TGTGCCAGCAGCTTTGCAGGGGGTTCTGGAAACACCATATATTTT | many | TRBD1 | TRBJ1-3 | TRBV7-2
CASSFRGLAGETQYF | TGTGCCAGCAGTTTCCGCGGACTAGCGGGAGAGACCCAGTACTTC | many | TRBD2 | TRBJ2-5 | TRBV28
CASSRVQGSTGELFF | TGTGCCAGCAGTAGAGTCCAGGGTTCCACCGGGGAGCTGTTTTTT | NA | NA | TRBJ2-2 | TRBV2
CASRYEGLYTEAFF | TGTGCCAGCAGATACGAGGGGCTGTACACTGAAGCTTTCTTT | NA | NA | TRBJ1-1 | TRBV6-5
CASSSPGSGYEQYF | TGTGCCAGCAGTTCCCCGGGGTCTGGCTACGAGCAGTACTTC | many | NA | TRBJ2-7 | TRBV27
CASSRTGDYEQYF | TGTGCCAGCTCCCGGACAGGGGATTACGAGCAGTACTTC | many | TRBD1 | TRBJ2-7 | TRBV2
CASISTGELFF | TGTGCCAGCATTAGCACCGGGGAGCTGTTTTTT | many | NA | TRBJ2-2 | TRBV6-5
CSAYLRAGQGFYGYTF | TGCAGTGCTTATTTAAGGGCGGGACAGGGGTTCTATGGCTACACCTTC | many | TRBD1 | TRBJ1-2 | TRBV20-1
CASTAGTGNTGELFF | TGTGCCAGCACTGCGGGGACAGGCAACACCGGGGAGCTGTTTTTT | many | TRBD1 | TRBJ2-2 | TRBV7-8
CSVNPQGGYGYTF | TGCAGCGTTAACCCCCAGGGAGGATATGGCTACACCTTC | NA | NA | TRBJ1-2 | TRBV29-1